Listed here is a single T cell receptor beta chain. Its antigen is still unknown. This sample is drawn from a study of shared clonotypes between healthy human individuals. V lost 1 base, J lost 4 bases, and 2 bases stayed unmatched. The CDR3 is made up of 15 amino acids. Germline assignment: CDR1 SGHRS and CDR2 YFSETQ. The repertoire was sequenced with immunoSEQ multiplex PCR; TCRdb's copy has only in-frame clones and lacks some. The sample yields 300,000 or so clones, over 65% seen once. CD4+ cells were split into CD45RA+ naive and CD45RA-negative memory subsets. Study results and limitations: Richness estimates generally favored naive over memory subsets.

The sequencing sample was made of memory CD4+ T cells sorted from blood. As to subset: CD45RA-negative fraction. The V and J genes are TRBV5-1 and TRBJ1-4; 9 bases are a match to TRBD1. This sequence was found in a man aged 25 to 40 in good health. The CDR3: CASSLRTGDNEKLFF. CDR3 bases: TGCGCCAGCAGCTTGAGGACAGGGGATAATGAAAAACTGTTTTTT.